One sample yielded the 21 T cell receptor beta chains listed below, sequenced in a study of technical replicates of blood from several donors. Assay used: immunoSEQ multiplex PCR; TCRdb lists only in-frame clones, some missing. The sample yields roughly 68,000 clones, approximately 91% seen once. Sequenced: PBMCs. The receptor set was obtained from a human donor in good health. Some clones in this sample may be carry-over from other donors' samples.

The chain combines TRBV4-2 with TRBJ1-6; D is uncertain. Looked up from germline, CDR1 is LGHNA and CDR2 is YNFKEQ. The CDR3 loop spans 17 amino acids. V was cut by 4 bases and J by 6 bases, with 19 bases left in between. The chain's CDR3 is CASSPEGWGGFNSPLHF. CDR3 nucleotide sequence: TGTGCCAGCAGCCCAGAGGGTTGGGGAGGATTTAATTCACCCCTCCACTTT.

This sequence joins TRBV7-6 and TRBJ2-5; 10 nucleotides align to TRBD2. The germline gives CDR1 SGHVS, CDR2 FNYEAQ. The CDR3 is 18 residues long. The J segment lost 2 bases and the V segment lost 1 base, leaving 10 bases of the junction unmatched. The CDR3, as DNA: TGTGCCAGCAGCTTAGTAGGAGTTTTGACTAGCGGGCAAGAGACCCAGTACTTC. Residues: CASSLVGVLTSGQETQYF.

Here the CDR3 reads CASNQGSGQPQHF. The CDR3 coding sequence is TGTGCCAGTAATCAGGGGAGCGGTCAGCCCCAGCATTTT. The chain joins TRBV19 to TRBJ1-5, with a possible D match to TRBD1 (6 bases). The ends were cut back, 7 bases at V and 6 bases at J, with 13 bases in the middle. The CDR3 sequence is 13 residues long. In germline, CDR1 is LNHDA, CDR2 SQIVND (reference sequence). Variable domain in full (rest from reference TRBV19 and TRBJ1-5): DGGITQSPKYLFRKEGQNVTLSCEQNLNHDAMYWYRQDPGQGLRLIYYSQIVNDFQKGDIAEGYSVSREKKESFPLTVTSAQKNPTAFYLCASNQGSGQPQHFGDGTRLSIL.

The genes are TRBV7-3 and TRBJ2-7; 9 nucleotides align to TRBD2. The CDR3 loop spans 15 amino acids. V lost 4 bases, J lost 6 bases, and 10 bases stayed unmatched. Germline V gene lookup returns CDR1 SGHTA and CDR2 FQGTGA. For the CDR3, the DNA is TGTGCCAGCAGCTCTACCGGGACTAGCACCAGCGAGCAGTACTTC. This translates into CASSSTGTSTSEQYF.

The rearrangement uses TRBV4-1 and TRBJ1-6; D is possibly TRBD1 (5 bases). CDR1 is MGHRA, CDR2 YSYEKL, per germline. This CDR3 is 15 amino acids long. Trimming removed 0 bases from V and 10 bases from J, with 13 bases in between. CDR3 sequence: CASSQERRTNSPLHF. The DNA of the CDR3 is TGCGCCAGCAGCCAAGAGCGTCGGACAAACTCACCCCTCCACTTT.

The rearrangement uses TRBV7-2 and TRBJ1-3; 8 bases agree with TRBD1. Germline-derived CDR1 and CDR2 are SGHTA and FQGNSA. This CDR3 is built from 18 residues. The V and J ends lost 4 bases and 4 bases, in that order; junction bases with no gene match: 15. This CDR3 reads CASSSTLGGRGLGNTIYF. CDR3 bases: TGTGCCAGCAGCTCAACGCTGGGGGGCAGGGGGCTCGGAAACACCATATATTTT.

The chain joins TRBV19 to TRBJ2-4, with 8 bases matching TRBD2. Losses at the gene ends were 7 bases for V and 6 bases for J; bases not matched to a gene: 14. The CDR3 length is 16 residues. Germline V CDR1 and CDR2: LNHDA, SQIVND (reference sequence). The CDR3 nucleotides are TGTGCCAGTACGGGAGGGGGGCCCCGGTTGGGAAACATTCAGTACTTC. It translates to CASTGGGPRLGNIQYF.

The chain combines TRBV7-8 with TRBJ2-1; tentative D call: TRBD2 (6 bases). V dropped 5 bases and J dropped 3 bases, with 17 bases sitting between them. The germline V gene encodes CDR1 SGHVS and CDR2 FQNEAQ. The CDR3 has 16 residues. Here the CDR3 DNA reads TGTGCCAGCAGCCCCCCCACGATGGGACTCTACAATGAGCAGTTCTTC. Residues: CASSPPTMGLYNEQFF.

This clone showed up just once. CDR3 nucleotides: TGCGCCAGCAGAGACTCGACCAGCCAAGAGACCCAGTACTTC. This encodes CASRDSTSQETQYF. The rearrangement links TRBV5-1 to TRBJ2-5, with unresolved D. The V end lost 5 bases, the J end lost 1 base, and 12 bases lay between the germline ends. CDR3 size: 14 residues. Germline V gene lookup returns CDR1 SGHRS and CDR2 YFSETQ. Complete variable domain (other parts from reference TRBV5-1 and TRBJ2-5): KAGVTQTPRYLIKTRGQQVTLSCSPISGHRSVSWYQQTPGQGLQFLFEYFSETQRNKGNFPGRFSGRQFSNSRSEMNVSTLELGDSALYLCASRDSTSQETQYFGPGTRLLVL.

This chain uses TRBV6-4 with TRBJ2-7, with a possible D match to TRBD2 (6 bases). Germline CDR1 reads MRHNA; CDR2 reads SNTAGT. This CDR3 region has 14 residues. Trimming removed 7 bases at V and 7 bases at J, with 20 bases between. The CDR3 bases are TGTGCCAGCAATGTGGACCGGGGGAGAGGGGAGCAGTACTTC. It yields the protein CASNVDRGRGEQYF.

This clone was recorded only once. This chain uses TRBV6-4 with TRBJ2-3; 8 nucleotides line up with TRBD2. After removal of 3 bases from V and 2 bases from J, the junction contained 4 bases not matched to a gene. CDR3 length: 15 amino acids. Germline CDR1 reads MRHNA; CDR2 reads SNTAGT. The CDR3 loop is CASSESRGATDTQYF. Here the CDR3 DNA reads TGTGCCAGCAGTGAATCGCGGGGGGCCACAGATACGCAGTATTTT.

The gene calls are TRBV10-3 and TRBJ1-1, with D uncertain. The CDR3 runs 15 residues. V lost 2 bases to trimming and J lost 0 bases, with 10 bases between them. Germline V gives CDR1 ENHRY, CDR2 SYGVKD. In DNA, the CDR3 is TGTGCCATCAGTGAGAGACAAGCCATGAACACTGAAGCTTTCTTT. Protein product: CAISERQAMNTEAFF.

In nucleotides, the CDR3 is TGTGCCAGCAGCTCAGCGGGAGGGACCCCAGATACGCAGTATTTT. This codes for CASSSAGGTPDTQYF. V is TRBV7-9 and J is TRBJ2-3; TRBD2 matches 10 bases. Trimming took 4 bases from V and 4 from J; bases not matched to a gene: 5. CDR1 is SEHNR and CDR2 is FQNEAQ in the germline V gene (reference sequence). CDR3 length: 15 residues.

The rearrangement uses TRBV5-6 and TRBJ2-5, with 9 bases identical to TRBD2. Trimming cost V 5 bases and J 4 bases; bases outside gene matches: 9. This CDR3 contains 15 residues. Germline CDR1 is SGHDT and CDR2 is YYEEEE. The CDR3 coding sequence is TGTGCCAGCAGGTTAAGCGGGGGGCCGGGAGAGACCCAGTACTTC. Translating it yields CASRLSGGPGETQYF.

The CDR3: CASSDRDYQETQYF. CDR3 DNA sequence: TGTGCCAGCAGCGACCGGGACTACCAAGAGACCCAGTACTTC. The J gene is TRBJ2-5, the V gene TRBV7-2; weak D call: TRBD2 (6 bases). Between the trimmed V and J ends, which lost 5 bases and 0 bases, there was a span of 10 bases. This CDR3 spans 14 amino acids. The germline V gene encodes CDR1 SGHTA and CDR2 FQGNSA.

The rearrangement joins TRBV7-2 to TRBJ2-7; maybe TRBD2 (7 bases). Germline CDR1 and CDR2: SGHTA and FQGNSA. The CDR3 is made up of 13 amino acids. V was shortened by 1 base and J by 7 bases, with 11 bases between the two germline ends. The CDR3 nucleotides read TGTGCCAGCAGCTTAGGGGGGGGCAGGGAGCAGTACTTC. Protein sequence: CASSLGGGREQYF.

The chain joins TRBV5-6 to TRBJ2-1; 13 positions agree with TRBD2. This CDR3 is 15 amino acids long. CDR1 and CDR2 from the germline V gene are SGHDT and YYEEEE. Trimming removed 4 bases from V and 4 bases from J; junction bases left unmatched: 2. The CDR3 reads CASSPTSGGYNEQFF. CDR3 bases: TGTGCCAGCAGCCCGACTAGCGGGGGGTACAATGAGCAGTTCTTC.

This clone appeared a single time. The CDR3 spells CASLSRQGNSPLHF. In DNA, the CDR3 is TGTGCCAGCTTATCCAGACAGGGAAATTCACCCCTCCACTTT. The chain couples TRBV6-1 to TRBJ1-6, with 7 bases aligning to TRBD1. After removal of 8 bases from V and 7 bases from J, the junction contained 8 bases not matched to a gene. CDR3 length: 14 amino acids. From germline, CDR1 is MNHNS and CDR2 SASEGT.

This clone was observed once. The V gene is TRBV6-5, the J gene TRBJ2-1; 10 bases match TRBD1. The trim removed 2 bases at V and 4 bases at J, leaving 5 bases unmatched. The CDR3 length is 16 residues. From germline, CDR1 is MNHEY and CDR2 SVGAGI. Here the CDR3 reads CASSYIDRGHYNEQFF. DNA for the CDR3: TGTGCCAGCAGTTACATCGACAGGGGGCATTACAATGAGCAGTTCTTC.

The V call is TRBV9, the J call TRBJ2-3, with TRBD2 as a possible D gene (6 bases). The germline CDR1 and CDR2 sequences are SGDLS and YYNGEE. V was clipped by 1 base and J by 1 base, with 16 bases between them. The CDR3 loop spans 17 amino acids. CDR3 sequence (DNA): TGTGCCAGCAGCGTACAGGTCGGGGGTAGCGGCACAGATACGCAGTATTTT. This sequence encodes CASSVQVGGSGTDTQYF. The full variable domain, completed using reference TRBV9 and TRBJ2-3, is DSGVTQTPKHLITATGQRVTLRCSPRSGDLSVYWYQQSLDQGLQFLIQYYNGEERAKGNILERFSAQQFPDLHSELNLSSLELGDSALYFCASSVQVGGSGTDTQYFGPGTRLTVL.

This clone is a singleton in its sample. This chain links TRBV5-6 with TRBJ2-6, with D unresolved. Deletions cut 0 bases from V and 0 bases from J, with 4 bases between. Germline-derived CDR1 and CDR2 are SGHDT and YYEEEE. This CDR3 region has 15 residues. The CDR3 here is CASSLGGSGANVLTF. CDR3 DNA sequence: TGTGCCAGCAGCTTGGGAGGCTCTGGGGCCAACGTCCTGACTTTC.